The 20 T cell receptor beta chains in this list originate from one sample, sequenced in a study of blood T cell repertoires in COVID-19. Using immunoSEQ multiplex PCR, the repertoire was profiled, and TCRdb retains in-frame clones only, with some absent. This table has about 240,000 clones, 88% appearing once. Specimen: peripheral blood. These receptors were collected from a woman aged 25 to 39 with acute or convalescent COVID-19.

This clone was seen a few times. The CDR3 DNA reads TGTGCCAGCAGTCCGGCTGCGGACCAAGAGACCCAGTACTTC. It yields the protein CASSPAADQETQYF. The chain recombines TRBV6-5 with TRBJ2-5; D not certain. In germline, CDR1 is MNHEY, CDR2 SVGAGI. Trimming cost V 5 bases and J 0 bases, with 10 bases left between them. The CDR3 has 14 residues.

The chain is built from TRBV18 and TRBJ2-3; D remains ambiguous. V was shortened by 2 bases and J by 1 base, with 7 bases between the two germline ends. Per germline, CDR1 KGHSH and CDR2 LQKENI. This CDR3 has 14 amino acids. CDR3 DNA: TGTGCCAGCTCACCATCTCAGGGCACAGATACGCAGTATTTT. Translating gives CASSPSQGTDTQYF.

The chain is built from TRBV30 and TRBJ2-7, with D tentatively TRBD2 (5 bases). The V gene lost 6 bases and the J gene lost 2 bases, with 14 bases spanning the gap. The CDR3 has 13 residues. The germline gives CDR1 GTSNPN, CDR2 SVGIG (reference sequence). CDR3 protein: CACLAGSPYEQYF. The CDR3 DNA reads TGTGCCTGCCTAGCTGGTTCTCCCTACGAGCAGTACTTC.

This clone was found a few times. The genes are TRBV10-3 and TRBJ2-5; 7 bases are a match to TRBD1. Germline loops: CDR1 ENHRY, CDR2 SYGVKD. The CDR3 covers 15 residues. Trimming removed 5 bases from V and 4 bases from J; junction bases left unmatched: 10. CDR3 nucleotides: TGTGCCATCAGTTCTGAACAGGGGATGGGAGAGACCCAGTACTTC. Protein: CAISSEQGMGETQYF.

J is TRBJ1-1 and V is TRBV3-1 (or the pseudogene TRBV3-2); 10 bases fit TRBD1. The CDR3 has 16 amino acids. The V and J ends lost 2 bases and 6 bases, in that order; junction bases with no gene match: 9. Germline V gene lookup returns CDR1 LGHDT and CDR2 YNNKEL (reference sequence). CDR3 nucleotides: TGTGCCAGCAGCCAATTCCGGGACAGGGGTTTTCCTGAAGCTTTCTTT. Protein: CASSQFRDRGFPEAFF.

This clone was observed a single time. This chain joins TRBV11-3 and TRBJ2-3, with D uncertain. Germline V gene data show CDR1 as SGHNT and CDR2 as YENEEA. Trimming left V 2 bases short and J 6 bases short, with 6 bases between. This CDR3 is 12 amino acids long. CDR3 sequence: CASSLKEDTQYF. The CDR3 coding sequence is TGTGCCAGCAGCTTAAAAGAGGATACGCAGTATTTT.

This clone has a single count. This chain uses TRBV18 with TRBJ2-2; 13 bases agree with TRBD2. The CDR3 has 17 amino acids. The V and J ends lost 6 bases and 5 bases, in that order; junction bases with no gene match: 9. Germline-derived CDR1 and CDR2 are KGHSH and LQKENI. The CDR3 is CASSRTGTSGKTGELFF. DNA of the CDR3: TGTGCCAGCTCCCGGACCGGGACTAGCGGGAAAACCGGGGAGCTGTTTTTT.

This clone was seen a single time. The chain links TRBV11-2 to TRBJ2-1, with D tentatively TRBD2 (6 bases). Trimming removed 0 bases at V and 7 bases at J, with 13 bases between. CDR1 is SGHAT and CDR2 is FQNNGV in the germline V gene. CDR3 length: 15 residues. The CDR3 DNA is TGTGCCAGCAGCTTAGACCCGGGACTTTTAAATGAGCAGTTCTTC. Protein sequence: CASSLDPGLLNEQFF.

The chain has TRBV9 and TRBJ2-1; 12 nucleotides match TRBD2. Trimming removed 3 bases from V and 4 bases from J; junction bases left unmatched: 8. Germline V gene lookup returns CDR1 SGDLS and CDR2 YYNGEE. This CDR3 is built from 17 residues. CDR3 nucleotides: TGTGCCAGCAGCGAAACCCTAGCGGGAGGGGGGTACAATGAGCAGTTCTTC. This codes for CASSETLAGGGYNEQFF. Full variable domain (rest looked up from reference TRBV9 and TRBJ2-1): DSGVTQTPKHLITATGQRVTLRCSPRSGDLSVYWYQQSLDQGLQFLIQYYNGEERAKGNILERFSAQQFPDLHSELNLSSLELGDSALYFCASSETLAGGGYNEQFFGPGTRLTVL.

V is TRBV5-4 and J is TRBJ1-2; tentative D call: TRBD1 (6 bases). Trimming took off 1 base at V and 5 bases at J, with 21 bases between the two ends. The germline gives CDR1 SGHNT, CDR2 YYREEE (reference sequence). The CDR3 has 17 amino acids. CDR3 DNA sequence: TGTGCCAGCAGCTTGCCCCCTCCTTCACAGGGAATTTATGGCTACACCTTC. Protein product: CASSLPPPSQGIYGYTF.

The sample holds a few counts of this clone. CDR3 region: CASSDRGWSSPLHF. The CDR3 DNA is TGTGCCAGCAGTGACAGGGGATGGAGTTCACCCCTCCACTTT. This chain uses TRBV25-1 with TRBJ1-6, with a tentative D call TRBD1 (6 bases). V lost 3 bases and J 9 bases, leaving 12 bases between the germline ends. Germline loops: CDR1 MGHDK, CDR2 SYGVNS. This CDR3 is built from 14 residues.

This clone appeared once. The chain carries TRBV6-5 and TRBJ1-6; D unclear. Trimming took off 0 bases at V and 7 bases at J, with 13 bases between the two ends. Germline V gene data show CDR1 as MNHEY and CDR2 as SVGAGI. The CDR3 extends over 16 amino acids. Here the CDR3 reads CASSYSTPGGNSPLHF. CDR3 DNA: TGTGCCAGCAGTTACTCGACCCCGGGAGGGAATTCACCCCTCCACTTT.

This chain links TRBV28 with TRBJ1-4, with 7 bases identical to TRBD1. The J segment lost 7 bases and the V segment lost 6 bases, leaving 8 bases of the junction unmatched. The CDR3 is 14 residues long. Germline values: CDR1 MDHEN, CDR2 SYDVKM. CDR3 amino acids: CASSPGGQSEKLFF. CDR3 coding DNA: TGTGCCAGCAGCCCCGGGGGACAGAGTGAAAAACTGTTTTTT.

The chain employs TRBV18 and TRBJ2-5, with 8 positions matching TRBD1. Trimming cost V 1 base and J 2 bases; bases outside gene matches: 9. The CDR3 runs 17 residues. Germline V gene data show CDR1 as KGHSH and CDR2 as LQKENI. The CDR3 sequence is CASSPREGQVGQETQYF. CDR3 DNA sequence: TGTGCCAGCTCACCACGAGAGGGACAGGTGGGACAAGAGACCCAGTACTTC. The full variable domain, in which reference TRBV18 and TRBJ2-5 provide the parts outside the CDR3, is NAGVMQNPRHLVRRRGQEARLRCSPMKGHSHVYWYRQLPEEGLKFMVYLQKENIIDESGMPKERFSAEFPKEGPSILRIQQVVRGDSAAYFCASSPREGQVGQETQYFGPGTRLLVL.

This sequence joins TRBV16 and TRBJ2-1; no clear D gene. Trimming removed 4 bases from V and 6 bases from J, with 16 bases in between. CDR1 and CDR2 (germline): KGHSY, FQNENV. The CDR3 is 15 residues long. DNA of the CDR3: TGTGCCAGCAGCCCCTCTGGCGGAGTAATCAATGAGCAGTTCTTC. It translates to CASSPSGGVINEQFF.

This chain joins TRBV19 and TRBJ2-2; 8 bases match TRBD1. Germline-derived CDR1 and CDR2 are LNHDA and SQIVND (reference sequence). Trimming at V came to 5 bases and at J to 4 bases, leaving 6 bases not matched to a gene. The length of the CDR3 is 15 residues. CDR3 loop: CASSARGLGTGELFF. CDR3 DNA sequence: TGTGCCAGTAGTGCCAGGGGGCTGGGCACCGGGGAGCTGTTTTTT. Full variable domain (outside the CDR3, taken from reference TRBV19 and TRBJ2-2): DGGITQSPKYLFRKEGQNVTLSCEQNLNHDAMYWYRQDPGQGLRLIYYSQIVNDFQKGDIAEGYSVSREKKESFPLTVTSAQKNPTAFYLCASSARGLGTGELFFGEGSRLTVL.

The CDR3 bases are TGTGCCAGCAGCCCCGTTGTAGGGGGTATAGAGACCCAGTACTTC. Its translation: CASSPVVGGIETQYF. This chain joins TRBV5-6 and TRBJ2-5; the D gene is possibly TRBD1 (6 bases). Germline CDR1 reads SGHDT; CDR2 reads YYEEEE. Trimming left V 4 bases short and J 4 bases short, with 17 bases between. The CDR3 extends over 15 amino acids.

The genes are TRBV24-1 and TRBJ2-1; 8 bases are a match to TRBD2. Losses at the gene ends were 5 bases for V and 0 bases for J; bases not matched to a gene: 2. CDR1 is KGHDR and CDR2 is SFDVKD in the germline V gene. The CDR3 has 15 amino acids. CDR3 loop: CATSGREASYNEQFF. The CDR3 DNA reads TGTGCCACCAGTGGGCGGGAGGCCTCCTACAATGAGCAGTTCTTC.

As DNA, the CDR3 is TGTGCCAGCAGCCAGGTTCAGGGGATCGGCATTCAGTACTTC. Its translation is CASSQVQGIGIQYF. The chain couples TRBV7-2 to TRBJ2-4; D is possibly TRBD1 (6 bases). Germline CDR1 reads SGHTA; CDR2 reads FQGNSA. V lost 5 bases and J 9 bases, leaving 17 bases between the germline ends. The CDR3 sequence is 14 residues long.

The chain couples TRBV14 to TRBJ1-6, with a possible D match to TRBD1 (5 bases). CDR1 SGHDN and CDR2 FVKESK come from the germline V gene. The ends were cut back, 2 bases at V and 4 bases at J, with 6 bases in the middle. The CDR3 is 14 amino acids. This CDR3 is CASSQSGYNSPLHF. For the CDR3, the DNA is TGTGCCAGCAGCCAATCAGGGTATAATTCACCCCTCCACTTT.